The entry below describes one T cell receptor beta chain. Antigen unknown. This entry belongs to a study of cytomegalovirus exposure and HLA in healthy donors. As for the study in general: Earlier results showed roughly 120 million unique TCR beta sequences derived from about 179 million T cells. Whole-study results and caveats: A later analysis reported that several of the most significant clusters appeared to be linked to common viral pathogens, among them Epstein-Barr virus. TCR beta chains numbering some 160 were designated cytomegalovirus-associated.

Germline V CDR1 and CDR2: SNHLY, FYNNEI. This CDR3 has 14 residues. The ends were cut back, 4 bases at V and 5 bases at J, with 14 bases in the middle. PCR used 60 Vbeta primers and 13 Jbeta primers. Using immunoSEQ multiplex PCR, the repertoire was profiled, and TCRdb retains in-frame clones only, with some absent. The repertoire holds around 65,000 clones, with approximately 64% as singletons. The sequence was collected from a man aged 40-55 years in good health and CMV-seropositive. The chain is built from TRBV2 and TRBJ2-5, with D tentatively TRBD2 (6 bases). Sequencing was performed on PBMCs. CDR3 in DNA: TGTGCCAGCAGTGGGTACGGGGGTCGGGAGACCCAGTACTTC. Encoded protein: CASSGYGGRETQYF.